This TCR beta chain was profiled in a study of cytomegalovirus exposure and HLA in healthy donors. A multiplex PCR was run with 60 Vbeta primers and 13 Jbeta primers. Profiling relied on immunoSEQ multiplex PCR, and the TCRdb table lists in-frame clones only, not all of them. The data contain more than 85,000 clones, around 84% of them seen just once; the ten biggest clones take up around 1.2%. The ends were cut back, 6 bases at V and 3 bases at J, with 15 bases in the middle. The CDR3 totals 15 residues. The germline CDR1 and CDR2 sequences are MNHNS and SASEGT. The receptor's source is a woman aged 25 to 39 in good health and CMV-seronegative. Sequencing was carried out using PBMCs. The chain is built from TRBV6-1 and TRBJ2-1; D possibly corresponds to TRBD2 (7 bases). Written as DNA, the CDR3 is TGTGCCAGCAGCCTCCCGGGGGGCTTCTACAATGAGCAGTTCTTC. Its translation: CASSLPGGFYNEQFF.